This entry is about one T cell receptor beta chain. The data derive from a study of STAT5B mutations in CD4+ large granular lymphocyte leukemia. The protocol was immunoSEQ multiplex PCR, while the TCRdb copy is restricted to in-frame clones and leaves out a portion. The profile shows around 30,000 clones, more than 75% of them singletons. The CDR3 is 14 residues long. Germline V gives CDR1 MNHEY, CDR2 SMNVEV (reference sequence). Trimming took 5 bases from V and 4 from J; bases not matched to a gene: 7. The sample was CD4+ T cells from blood buffy coats. The sequence came from a human donor in good health. The chain is built from TRBV27 and TRBJ1-1, with 7 bases matching TRBD1. DNA of the CDR3: TGTGCCAGCAGTACACTGACAGGGCGCACTGAAGCTTTCTTT. Its translation is CASSTLTGRTEAFF.